This T cell receptor (beta chain) was identified in a study of blood T cell repertoires in COVID-19. V dropped 4 bases and J dropped 2; count of bases not matched to a gene: 4. Germline-derived CDR1 and CDR2 are SNHLY and FYNNEI. CDR3 length: 15 residues. Sequenced by immunoSEQ multiplex PCR; TCRdb stores in-frame clones only, minus some. The sample has 310,000 or so clones; approximately 88% are singletons. The sequence came from a woman under 30 who had recovered from COVID-19. The sample consisted of PBMCs or T cells enriched from blood (not recorded which). V gene TRBV2 combines with J gene TRBJ2-7; TRBD2 agrees at 11 bases. The CDR3 loop reads CASSGGTSGPYEQYF. CDR3 in DNA: TGTGCCAGCAGTGGAGGGACTAGCGGACCCTACGAGCAGTACTTC.